The 15 T cell receptor beta chains given below trace back to one sample, sequenced in a study of T-cell memory formation after mild COVID-19. TCRdb independently ran MiXCR on the 5' RACE reads; one entry per CDR3 protein. Of a few hundred thousand distinct CDR3 sequences listed, around 28% are singletons. The sample taken for sequencing was PBMCs or a T cell subset sorted from them (not recorded which). These receptors were taken from an adult woman who had mild COVID-19 (a few samples of this study predate the infection). Cell type and time point are not known.

Here the CDR3 DNA reads TGTGCCAGCAGTTCCGGGACCCAGTCCTACAATGAGCAGTTCTTC. Its translation: CASSSGTQSYNEQFF. The chain has TRBV12-3 or TRBV12-4 and TRBJ2-1, with D possibly called TRBD1 or TRBD2 (5 bases each). The CDR3 contains 15 residues. Trimming removed 4 bases at V and 1 base at J, with 11 bases between.

This clonotype was detected only a few times. The DNA for the CDR3 is TGTGCCAGCAGCTTGGGCAGGGCCGACAATGAGCAGTTCTTC. Amino acids: CASSLGRADNEQFF. This chain uses TRBV7-6 with TRBJ2-1, with a possible D match to TRBD1 (5 bases). In germline, CDR1 is SGHVS, CDR2 FNYEAQ. The V end was cut by 3 bases, the J end by 5 bases, with 11 bases between. The CDR3 runs to 14 residues.

This clonotype was counted between two and nine times. The rearrangement links TRBV29-1 to TRBJ2-5; 16 nucleotides match TRBD2. Germline CDR1 reads SQVTM; CDR2 reads ANQGSEA. Trimming cost V 6 bases and J 4 bases; bases outside gene matches: 11. The CDR3 loop spans 17 amino acids. The CDR3 is CSVNPGLAGGPRETQYF. In nucleotides, the CDR3 is TGCAGCGTCAACCCGGGACTAGCGGGAGGGCCGAGAGAGACCCAGTACTTC.

The rearrangement links TRBV19 to TRBJ2-1; D remains unclear. The ends were cut back, 5 bases at V and 8 bases at J, with 16 bases in the middle. CDR1 and CDR2 from the germline V gene are LNHDA and SQIVND (reference sequence). The CDR3 spans 14 residues. The CDR3, as DNA: TGTGCCAGTAGTGGACGACATGCAGGCGATGAGCAGTTCTTC. Translation: CASSGRHAGDEQFF. Looking up the rest from reference TRBV19 and TRBJ2-1 gives the full variable domain: DGGITQSPKYLFRKEGQNVTLSCEQNLNHDAMYWYRQDPGQGLRLIYYSQIVNDFQKGDIAEGYSVSREKKESFPLTVTSAQKNPTAFYLCASSGRHAGDEQFFGPGTRLTVL.

This clonotype was seen a few times. The J gene is TRBJ2-7, the V gene TRBV18; possibly TRBD1 for D (6 bases). The length of the CDR3 is 13 residues. The V end lost 3 bases, the J end lost 7 bases, and 13 bases lay between the germline ends. Germline assignment: CDR1 KGHSH and CDR2 LQKENI. CDR3 protein: CASSPSQGGEQYF. The DNA of the CDR3 is TGTGCCAGCTCACCGTCACAGGGTGGGGAGCAGTACTTC.

This clonotype was observed many times. The CDR3 nucleotides read TGTGCCAGCAGCCCCTCCGGGCGAAACACTGAAGCTTTCTTT. Amino acid sequence: CASSPSGRNTEAFF. The V call is TRBV7-6, the J call TRBJ1-1, with D unresolved. V was pared by 5 bases and J by 2 bases, with 12 bases between. The germline CDR1 and CDR2 sequences are SGHVS and FNYEAQ. The CDR3 is made up of 14 amino acids.

The chain uses TRBV6-2 or TRBV6-3 and TRBJ2-4; 7 bases line up with TRBD2. Germline CDR1 and CDR2: MNHEY and SVGEGT. The CDR3 has 15 amino acids. Losses at the gene ends were 4 bases for V and 0 bases for J; bases not matched to a gene: 3. CDR3 DNA sequence: TGTGCCAGCAGTTCTAGCGGCCTAGCCAAAAACATTCAGTACTTC. It codes for CASSSSGLAKNIQYF.

Written as DNA, the CDR3 is TGTGCCAGCAGTTACGTCGGGGAGACCGGGGAGCTGTTTTTT. This translates into CASSYVGETGELFF. The J gene is TRBJ2-2, the V gene TRBV6-5; tentative D call: TRBD2 (5 bases). The V gene lost 2 bases and the J gene lost 5 bases, with 9 bases spanning the gap. The CDR3 is 14 amino acids. Per the germline V gene, CDR1 is MNHEY and CDR2 is SVGAGI.

This clonotype has at least ten counts. The chain carries TRBV7-3 and TRBJ2-3, with D hard to call. The germline V gene has CDR1 SGHTA and CDR2 FQGTGA. The CDR3 spans 12 residues. V lost 5 bases and J 6 bases, leaving 9 bases between the germline ends. This CDR3 is CASSRYGDTQYF. CDR3 sequence (DNA): TGTGCCAGCAGCCGATATGGCGATACGCAGTATTTT.

This clonotype was seen a few times. This chain uses TRBV5-1 with TRBJ2-1; 8 bases map to TRBD2. CDR3 length equals 15 residues. Germline assignment: CDR1 SGHRS and CDR2 YFSETQ. V lost 4 bases to trimming and J lost 4 bases; unmatched junction nucleotides: 7. The CDR3 DNA follows: TGCGCCAGCAGCCCGGTCTCTAGCGGGTACAATGAGCAGTTCTTC. It codes for CASSPVSSGYNEQFF.

This chain uses TRBV7-8 with TRBJ2-3; possibly TRBD2 for D (6 bases). V lost 1 base, J lost 1 base, and 9 bases lay in between. In germline, CDR1 is SGHVS, CDR2 FQNEAQ. This CDR3 has 15 amino acids. The DNA of the CDR3 is TGTGCCAGCAGCTTAGTCGGGAGCGGCACAGATACGCAGTATTTT. The encoded protein is CASSLVGSGTDTQYF.

This chain connects TRBV15 to TRBJ2-2; D gene unclear. Per germline, CDR1 LNHNV and CDR2 YYDKDF (reference sequence). This CDR3 spans 12 amino acids. Deletions cut 9 bases from V and 6 bases from J, with 11 bases between. The CDR3, as DNA: TGTGCCACGACGACGCCACCCGGGGAGCTGTTTTTT. Its protein product is CATTTPPGELFF.

This clonotype has just a few counts. The CDR3 here is CASSPSRADTQYF. The CDR3 DNA sequence: TGCGCCAGCAGCCCCTCGAGGGCAGATACGCAGTATTTT. The chain uses TRBV5-1 and TRBJ2-3, with D tentatively TRBD2 (5 bases). Deletions cut 4 bases from V and 4 bases from J, with 10 bases between. This CDR3 region has 13 residues. Germline CDR1 reads SGHRS; CDR2 reads YFSETQ.

This clonotype was seen many times. This chain uses TRBV7-9 with TRBJ2-1; D might be TRBD2 (5 bases). The CDR3 sequence is 12 residues long. With 3 bases removed from V and 6 bases from J, the gap between germline ends came to 6 bases. Per the germline V gene, CDR1 is SEHNR and CDR2 is FQNEAQ (reference sequence). The CDR3 nucleotides are TGTGCCAGCAGCTTGGAGGTCAATGAGCAGTTCTTC. Translating gives CASSLEVNEQFF.

This clonotype was seen many times. This chain uses TRBV5-1 with TRBJ2-1; 13 bases are a match to TRBD2. This CDR3 comprises 16 residues. Germline values: CDR1 SGHRS, CDR2 YFSETQ. With 3 bases clipped from V and 4 bases from J, the junction kept 4 bases outside the gene matches. The CDR3 region is CASSSRLAGGYNEQFF. The DNA of the CDR3 is TGCGCCAGCAGCTCCAGACTAGCGGGGGGTTACAATGAGCAGTTCTTC.